Listed below are T cell receptor beta chains from one sample, sequenced in a study of technical replicates of blood from a few donors. Clones were sequenced by immunoSEQ multiplex PCR, and TCRdb holds only the in-frame ones, with some missing. This table has about 85,000 clones, roughly 94% appearing once. The sequenced sample was T cells isolated from PBMCs. The origin of the receptors is a human donor in good health. Each CDR3 is given with its conserved first and last residue. A D gene is named only where the DNA matches it firmly. A row's size may be missing; if present it is once, few, many or a size class.

length: 15; V: TRBV19; D: -; J: TRBJ1-1; size: -; DNA: TGTGCCAGTAGCCCCGGCGGCGGGGAGAACACTGAAGCTTTCTTT; CDR3: CASSPGGGENTEAFF
length: 14; V: TRBV14; D: -; J: TRBJ1-1; size: -; DNA: TGTGCCAGCAGCCCCCGAGGGATGTACACTGAAGCTTTCTTT; CDR3: CASSPRGMYTEAFF
length: 13; V: TRBV4-1; D: -; J: TRBJ2-3; size: -; DNA: TGCGCCAGCAGCCAAAAGGGGTCAGATACGCAGTATTTT; CDR3: CASSQKGSDTQYF
length: 17; V: TRBV27; D: TRBD1; J: TRBJ1-2; size: -; DNA: TGTGCCAGCAGGACAGGGGAGACCAAAAATCTTAACTATGGCTACACCTTC; CDR3: CASRTGETKNLNYGYTF
length: 17; V: TRBV9; D: TRBD1; J: TRBJ1-4; size: -; DNA: TGTGCCAGCAGCGTAGGGGTTTTGGGACAGGGCCCTGAAAAACTGTTTTTT; CDR3: CASSVGVLGQGPEKLFF
length: 15; V: TRBV6-5; D: -; J: TRBJ2-7; size: -; DNA: TGTGCCAGCAGTTACTCCCGGGAGAGCTCCTACGAGCAGTACTTC; CDR3: CASSYSRESSYEQYF
length: 13; V: TRBV11-2; D: -; J: TRBJ1-1; size: -; DNA: TGTGCCAGCAGCTTGGAGATGAACACTGAAGCTTTCTTT; CDR3: CASSLEMNTEAFF
length: 13; V: TRBV5-1; D: -; J: TRBJ2-3; size: -; DNA: TGCGCCAGCAGCTTGACATCCACAGATACGCAGTATTTT; CDR3: CASSLTSTDTQYF
length: 16; V: TRBV5-5; D: TRBD1; J: TRBJ2-7; size: -; DNA: TGTGCCAGCAGCTGGATTTTCCGGGACAGCTCCTACGAGCAGTACTTC; CDR3: CASSWIFRDSSYEQYF
length: 16; V: TRBV19; D: -; J: TRBJ2-1; size: once; DNA: TGTGCCAGTAAATCAGGGGCAGACTACCCCCACAATGAGCAGTTCTTC; CDR3: CASKSGADYPHNEQFF
length: 14; V: TRBV5-6; D: TRBD1; J: TRBJ1-4; size: once; DNA: TGTGCCAGCAGCTCGGACAGGGGGCGGGCAAAACTGTTTTTT; CDR3: CASSSDRGRAKLFF
length: 15; V: TRBV6-1; D: TRBD1; J: TRBJ2-5; size: -; DNA: TGTGCCAGCAGTGACCCCGGGACAGGGATAGAGACCCAGTACTTC; CDR3: CASSDPGTGIETQYF
length: 17; V: TRBV27; D: TRBD2; J: TRBJ2-1; size: -; DNA: TGTGCCAGCAGAATAGCGGGAGGGCCCGGCTCCTACAATGAGCAGTTCTTC; CDR3: CASRIAGGPGSYNEQFF
length: 14; V: TRBV5-1; D: -; J: TRBJ2-3; size: -; DNA: TGCGCCAGCAGCTTGGGGTCCAGGGCAGATACGCAGTATTTT; CDR3: CASSLGSRADTQYF
length: 15; V: TRBV5-6; D: -; J: TRBJ2-1; size: -; DNA: TGTGCCAGCAGCTTTCCGCAGGGTTCGTACAATGAGCAGTTCTTC; CDR3: CASSFPQGSYNEQFF
length: 12; V: TRBV14; D: -; J: TRBJ1-2; size: -; DNA: TGTGCCAGCAGCCAGGAGGCCTATGGCTACACCTTC; CDR3: CASSQEAYGYTF
length: 15; V: TRBV9; D: -; J: TRBJ1-5; size: -; DNA: TGTGCCAGCAGCGTTGGCCAGGGATACAATCAGCCCCAGCATTTT; CDR3: CASSVGQGYNQPQHF
length: 15; V: TRBV6-5; D: -; J: TRBJ2-2; size: -; DNA: TGTGCCAGCAGTTATTTGGGTGGCGGCACCGGGGAGCTGTTTTTT; CDR3: CASSYLGGGTGELFF
length: 12; V: TRBV27; D: -; J: TRBJ2-7; size: -; DNA: TGTGCCAGCAGAGGCCCCACTAGAGAGCAGTACTTC; CDR3: CASRGPTREQYF
length: 17; V: TRBV28; D: TRBD2; J: TRBJ2-3; size: -; DNA: TGTGCCAGCAGTTTTCAGGCTAGCGGGGGGAGCACAGATACGCAGTATTTT; CDR3: CASSFQASGGSTDTQYF
length: 13; V: TRBV9; D: TRBD1; J: TRBJ1-1; size: few; DNA: TGTGCCAGCAGCGCCCAGGGGGGCACTGAAGCTTTCTTT; CDR3: CASSAQGGTEAFF
length: 15; V: TRBV7-3; D: -; J: TRBJ1-2; size: -; DNA: TGTGCCAGCAGACGGGGGGGCGCGTCTGACTATGGCTACACCTTC; CDR3: CASRRGGASDYGYTF
length: 14; V: TRBV2; D: TRBD1; J: TRBJ1-1; size: once; DNA: TGTGCCAGCAGGGCAGGACAGGGGGGGACGGAAGCTTTCTTT; CDR3: CASRAGQGGTEAFF
length: 14; V: TRBV9; D: TRBD2; J: TRBJ2-7; size: -; DNA: TGTGCCAGCAGCGTGACTAGCGGGAGTTACGAGCAGTACTTC; CDR3: CASSVTSGSYEQYF
length: 14; V: TRBV11-2; D: -; J: TRBJ1-5; size: -; DNA: TGTGCCAGCAGCTTAGATCCAAGCAATCAGCCCCAGCATTTT; CDR3: CASSLDPSNQPQHF
length: 15; V: TRBV5-4; D: -; J: TRBJ2-7; size: -; DNA: TGTGCCAGCAGCTTGGCCGCTACAGGGCCCGACGAGCAGTACTTC; CDR3: CASSLAATGPDEQYF
length: 18; V: TRBV4-1; D: TRBD2; J: TRBJ2-5; size: -; DNA: TGCGCCAGCAGCCAAGATCCCCTCCGGGGGGGCCTGCCAGAGACCCAGTACTTC; CDR3: CASSQDPLRGGLPETQYF
length: 12; V: TRBV5-5; D: -; J: TRBJ2-2; size: -; DNA: TGTGCCAGCAGCCGGACTACCGGGGAGCTGTTTTTT; CDR3: CASSRTTGELFF
length: 15; V: TRBV4-1; D: TRBD1; J: TRBJ1-1; size: -; DNA: TGCGCCAGCAGCCCGGCCGGACAGGGGGCACCTGAAGCTTTCTTT; CDR3: CASSPAGQGAPEAFF
length: 16; V: TRBV5-6; D: TRBD1; J: TRBJ2-2; size: -; DNA: TGTGCCAGCAGCCTCCCGACAGGGTGGCCCACCGGGGAGCTGTTTTTT; CDR3: CASSLPTGWPTGELFF
length: 14; V: TRBV11-3; D: -; J: TRBJ2-7; size: -; DNA: TGTGCCAGCAGCTTAGAGGCGGTGGCCTACGAGCAGTACTTC; CDR3: CASSLEAVAYEQYF
length: 16; V: TRBV4-1; D: -; J: TRBJ2-1; size: -; DNA: TGCGCCAGCAGCCAAGCCTCAGGGGAGAGGTACAATGAGCAGTTCTTC; CDR3: CASSQASGERYNEQFF
length: 15; V: TRBV5-4; D: -; J: TRBJ1-4; size: -; DNA: TGTGCCAGCAGCCCGAAACAGGGATTTAATGAAAAACTGTTTTTT; CDR3: CASSPKQGFNEKLFF
length: 16; V: TRBV11-2; D: -; J: TRBJ2-1; size: once; DNA: TGTGCCAGCAGCCCTGCGGCTCGAACAACCTACAATGAGCAGTTCTTC; CDR3: CASSPAARTTYNEQFF
length: 12; V: TRBV19; D: TRBD1; J: TRBJ2-7; size: -; DNA: TGTGCCAGCGGGACAGGCCCCTACGAGCAGTACTTC; CDR3: CASGTGPYEQYF
length: 16; V: TRBV30; D: TRBD1; J: TRBJ1-6; size: few; DNA: TGTGCCTGGACCGCACCCCGACAGGGTGAGAGTTCACCCCTCCACTTT; CDR3: CAWTAPRQGESSPLHF